This entry features one T cell receptor (beta chain) sequence. Its antigen remains unidentified. The source of the sample is a study of post-analysis software for immune sequencing data. Overall study context: The study covered relapsing-remitting, secondary progressive and progressive-relapsing courses of multiple sclerosis.

Study results and limitations: Controls had significantly higher normalized Chao1 diversity than multiple sclerosis patients. When patients were compared with controls, about 5 TRBV segments were more frequent, TRBV5-6, TRBV5-1 and TRBV20-1 among them.

The authors incorporated unique molecular identifiers into the TCR beta cDNA libraries. Roughly 500,000 cDNA molecules came from about 1 to 10 million T cells. Each CDR3 protein is one row after TCRdb ran MiXCR on the PCR reads. The sample holds about 150,000 distinct CDR3 sequences; over 25% are singletons and the top ten take about 1.4%. The V gene lost 1 base and the J gene lost 5 bases, with 4 bases spanning the gap. In germline, CDR1 is SGHTA, CDR2 FQGNSA. The CDR3 totals 12 residues. Source material: blood. The clonotype originates from a girl under 18 with multiple sclerosis. The chain couples TRBV7-2 to TRBJ2-3; no definite D call. The CDR3 sequence is CASSLGVDTQYF. The CDR3 DNA sequence: TGTGCCAGCAGCTTAGGGGTAGATACGCAGTATTTT.